The entry below describes one T cell receptor (beta chain). The target antigen is unknown. Looked up from germline, CDR1 is SGHRS and CDR2 is YFSETQ. Trimming took 7 bases from V and 0 from J; bases not matched to a gene: 10. The CDR3 contains 17 residues. The sample originates from a study of cytomegalovirus exposure and HLA in healthy donors. Study-wide findings and caveats: The productive fraction for most TCR beta V segments was about 87% or about 30% in an earlier analysis. Roughly uniform sequencing depth across donors was assumed, possibly incorrectly. TCR beta chains numbering more than 150 were designated cytomegalovirus-associated. There were several of the most significant clusters that appeared linked to common viral pathogens in a later analysis.

The PCR contained 60 Vbeta and 13 Jbeta primers. The method was immunoSEQ multiplex PCR; TCRdb's version includes in-frame clones alone and lacks a portion of them. Of approximately 200,000 clones detected, 70% to 85% appear once; the ten largest clones hold roughly 0.097%. Sequenced: PBMCs. The TCR sequence derives from a boy aged 2 to 10 in good health and CMV-seronegative. J is TRBJ2-1 and V is TRBV5-1; the match to TRBD2 covers 10 bases. Written as DNA, the CDR3 is TGCGCCAGCTCGGCTAGCGGGGGCCCGAGCTCCTACAATGAGCAGTTCTTC. Its protein is CASSASGGPSSYNEQFF.